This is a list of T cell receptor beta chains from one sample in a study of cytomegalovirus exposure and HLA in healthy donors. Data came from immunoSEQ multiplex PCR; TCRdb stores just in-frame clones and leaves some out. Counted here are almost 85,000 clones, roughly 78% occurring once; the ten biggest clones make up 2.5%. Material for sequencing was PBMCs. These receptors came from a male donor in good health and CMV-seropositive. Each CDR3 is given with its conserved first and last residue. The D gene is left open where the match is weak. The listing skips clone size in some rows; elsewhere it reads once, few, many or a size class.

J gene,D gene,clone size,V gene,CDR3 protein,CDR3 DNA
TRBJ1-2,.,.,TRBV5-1,CASSVGSNYGYTF,TGCGCCAGCAGCGTGGGGAGCAACTATGGCTACACCTTC
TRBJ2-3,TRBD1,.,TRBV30,CAWRRTGGTTDTQYF,TGTGCCTGGAGACGGACAGGGGGTACAACAGATACGCAGTATTTT
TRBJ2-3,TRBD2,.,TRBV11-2,CASNDAAGMGVDTQYF,TGTGCCAGCAACGATGCAGCGGGAATGGGAGTAGATACGCAGTATTTT
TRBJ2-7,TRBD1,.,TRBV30,CAWSPRTGTYEQYF,TGTGCCTGGAGTCCCAGGACAGGGACCTACGAGCAGTACTTC
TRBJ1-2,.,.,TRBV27,CASISTGHLGKGYTF,TGTGCCAGCATTTCAACAGGGCATTTGGGTAAAGGCTACACCTTC
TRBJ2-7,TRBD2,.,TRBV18,CASSPTRTSGSGYEQYF,TGTGCCAGCTCACCAACTAGGACTAGCGGGAGTGGTTACGAGCAGTACTTC
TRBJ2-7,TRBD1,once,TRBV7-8,CASSLGQGANLYEQYF,TGTGCCAGCAGCCTCGGACAGGGGGCGAACCTCTACGAGCAGTACTTC
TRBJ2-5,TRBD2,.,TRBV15,CATSRDRLAVSQETQYF,TGTGCCACCAGCAGAGATCGGCTAGCGGTCTCCCAAGAGACCCAGTACTTC
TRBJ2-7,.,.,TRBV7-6,CASSLKEGAWEQYF,TGTGCCAGCAGCTTAAAGGAGGGGGCTTGGGAGCAGTACTTC
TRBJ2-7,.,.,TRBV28,CASKRGSSYEQYF,TGTGCCAGCAAAAGGGGGAGCTCCTACGAGCAGTACTTC
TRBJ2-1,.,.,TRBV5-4,CASNGGNYEQFF,TGTGCCAGCAACGGCGGGAACTATGAGCAGTTCTTC
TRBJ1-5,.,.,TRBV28,CASSSLGEAQPQHF,TGTGCCAGCAGTTCCTTGGGGGAGGCTCAGCCCCAGCATTTT
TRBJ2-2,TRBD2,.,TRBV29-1,CSVGRSTGELFF,TGCAGCGTCGGGAGGAGCACCGGGGAGCTGTTTTTT
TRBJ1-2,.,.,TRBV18,CASSPRPEKGYGYTF,TGTGCCAGCTCACCACGTCCGGAGAAGGGGTATGGCTACACCTTC
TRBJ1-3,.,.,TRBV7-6,CASSLAIGSGNTIYF,TGTGCCAGCAGCTTAGCGATCGGCTCTGGAAACACCATATATTTT
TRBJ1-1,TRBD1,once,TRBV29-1,CSVQTGARTEAFF,TGCAGCGTCCAGACAGGGGCTAGGACTGAAGCTTTCTTT
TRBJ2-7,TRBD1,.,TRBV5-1,CASSSGQGPYEQYF,TGCGCCAGCAGCTCGGGACAGGGGCCCTACGAGCAGTACTTC
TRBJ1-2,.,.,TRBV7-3,CASSLSRGYGYTF,TGTGCCAGCAGCTTGAGCCGGGGGTATGGCTACACCTTC
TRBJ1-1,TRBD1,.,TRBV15,CATSSFRQGLDTEAFF,TGTGCCACCAGCAGTTTCAGACAGGGGCTTGACACTGAAGCTTTCTTT
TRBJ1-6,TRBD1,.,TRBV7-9,CASRSWTGGRRNSPLHF,TGCGCCAGCAGATCTTGGACAGGGGGAAGAAGGAATTCACCCCTCCACTTT
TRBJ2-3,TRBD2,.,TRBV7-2,CASSLLAGDTDTQYF,TGTGCCAGCAGCCTACTAGCGGGGGACACAGATACGCAGTATTTT
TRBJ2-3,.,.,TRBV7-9,CASSLGQGFTDTQYF,TGTGCCAGCAGCTTAGGGCAGGGGTTCACGGATACGCAGTATTTT
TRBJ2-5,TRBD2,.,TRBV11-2,CASSLWFGGRVQETQYF,TGTGCCAGCAGCTTATGGTTCGGCGGGAGGGTGCAAGAGACCCAGTACTTC
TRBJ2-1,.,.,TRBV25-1,CASSEQGYPIPNEQFF,TGTGCCAGCAGTGAACAGGGCTACCCAATTCCCAATGAGCAGTTCTTC
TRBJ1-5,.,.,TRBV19,CASSRELRGQPQHF,TGTGCCAGTAGTAGGGAACTACGGGGTCAGCCCCAGCATTTT
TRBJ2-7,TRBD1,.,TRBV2,CASTERTGAAYEQYF,TGTGCCAGCACTGAGAGGACAGGGGCAGCCTACGAGCAGTACTTC
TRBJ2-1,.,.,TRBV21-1,CASSKVRKVPRGYNEQFF,TGTGCCAGCAGCAAAGTTCGTAAGGTTCCGCGGGGGTACAATGAGCAGTTCTTC
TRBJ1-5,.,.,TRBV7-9,CASSSGSGSNQPQHF,TGTGCCAGCAGCTCGGGATCGGGCAGCAATCAGCCCCAGCATTTT
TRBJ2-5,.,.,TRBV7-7,CASSRLGGGLQETQYF,TGTGCCAGCAGCCGCTTGGGAGGCGGTCTACAAGAGACCCAGTACTTC
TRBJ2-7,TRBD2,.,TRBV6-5,CASSGGGYEQYF,TGTGCCAGCAGTGGGGGGGGCTACGAGCAGTACTTC
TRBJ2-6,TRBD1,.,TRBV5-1,CASSLTGVSGANVLTF,TGCGCCAGCAGCTTGACAGGGGTATCTGGGGCCAACGTCCTGACTTTC
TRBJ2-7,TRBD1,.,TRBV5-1,CASSLGGRQGRSEQYF,TGCGCCAGCAGCCTGGGTGGGAGACAGGGTCGCTCCGAGCAGTACTTC
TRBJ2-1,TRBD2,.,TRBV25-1,CASSDSGGRPGNEQFF,TGTGCCAGCAGTGATTCTGGCGGGAGGCCGGGGAATGAGCAGTTCTTC
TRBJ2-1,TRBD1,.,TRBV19,CASSRQGSYNEQFF,TGTGCCAGTAGCCGACAGGGGTCCTACAATGAGCAGTTCTTC
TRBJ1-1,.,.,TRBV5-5,CASSIADSYTEAFF,TGTGCCAGCAGCATAGCCGACAGTTACACTGAAGCTTTCTTT
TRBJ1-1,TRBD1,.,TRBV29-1,CSVLRTGNTEAFF,TGCAGCGTTCTAAGGACAGGAAACACTGAAGCTTTCTTT
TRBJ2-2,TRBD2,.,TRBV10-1,CASKLGLASHTNTGELFF,TGCGCCAGCAAATTGGGACTAGCGTCCCACACGAACACCGGGGAGCTGTTTTTT
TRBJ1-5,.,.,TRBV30,CAWSGGGNQPQHF,TGTGCCTGGAGTGGTGGCGGTAATCAGCCCCAGCATTTT
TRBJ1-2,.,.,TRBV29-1,CSSSGGRTDPGYGYTF,TGCAGCTCTTCGGGAGGGCGAACGGATCCGGGCTATGGCTACACCTTC
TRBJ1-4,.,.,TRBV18,CASSLRDTKITTNEKLFF,TGTGCCAGCTCACTTCGGGACACCAAGATAACAACTAATGAAAAACTGTTTTTT
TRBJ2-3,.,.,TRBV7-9,CASSAERTSSTDTQYF,TGTGCCAGCAGCGCCGAGCGGACCTCTAGCACAGATACGCAGTATTTT
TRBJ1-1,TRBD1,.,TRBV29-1,CSVEGDRAGTEAFF,TGCAGCGTTGAGGGGGACAGGGCGGGCACTGAAGCTTTCTTT
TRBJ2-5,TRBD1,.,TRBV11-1,CASSLGQGEETQYF,TGTGCCAGCAGCTTAGGACAGGGCGAAGAGACCCAGTACTTC
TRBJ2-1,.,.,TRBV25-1,CASSEAGMGNEQFF,TGTGCCAGCAGTGAAGCGGGAATGGGAAATGAGCAGTTCTTC
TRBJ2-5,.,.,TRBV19,CASSVAALGGETQYF,TGTGCCAGTAGTGTAGCGGCTCTCGGCGGGGAGACCCAGTACTTC